Presented here are 27 T cell receptor beta chains from one specimen sequenced in a study of beta chain features in type 1 diabetes. Study outcomes and limitations: Shorter TCRB CDR3s, moderately but significantly so, were found in Type 1 diabetes patients in all four CD4+ subsets.

Which antigens these TCRs recognize remains unknown. Reverse transcribing all isolated RNA meant expressed TCRB transcripts were sequenced. The method was immunoSEQ multiplex PCR; TCRdb's version includes in-frame clones alone and lacks a portion of them. Of 300,000 to 350,000 clones detected, about 13% appear once; the ten largest clones hold around 0.016%. The sample consisted of naive CD4+ T cells from blood. The receptors come from a woman aged 18 to 35 with type 1 diabetes.

This clone has more than one count but fewer than ten. The chain employs TRBV19 and TRBJ2-2; 8 nucleotides align to TRBD2. This CDR3 is 15 amino acids long. Germline V CDR1 and CDR2: LNHDA, SQIVND (reference sequence). Trimming cost V 5 bases and J 5 bases; bases outside gene matches: 7. CDR3 region: CASSVAGGGTGELFF. The CDR3 coding sequence is TGTGCCAGTAGTGTGGCGGGAGGAGGAACCGGGGAGCTGTTTTTT.

This clone was observed a handful of times. The rearrangement uses TRBV29-1 and TRBJ2-7; 11 bases match TRBD2. The CDR3 is made up of 12 amino acids. Germline CDR1 SQVTM, CDR2 ANQGSEA. With V trimmed by 7 bases and J by 3 bases, 2 bases remained unmatched. The CDR3 sequence: CSAGTSGYEQYF. In DNA, the CDR3 is TGCAGCGCCGGGACTAGCGGCTACGAGCAGTACTTC.

The chain couples TRBV11-2 to TRBJ2-5; a possible D gene is TRBD2 (5 bases). Trimming removed 1 base from V and 4 bases from J, with 10 bases in between. The CDR3 consists of 14 residues. Germline V gene data show CDR1 as SGHAT and CDR2 as FQNNGV. CDR3 amino acids: CASSLGRWGETQYF. As DNA, the CDR3 is TGTGCCAGCAGCTTAGGGAGGTGGGGAGAGACCCAGTACTTC.

The CDR3 reads CATLVKSEQFF. The DNA of the CDR3 is TGTGCCACCCTAGTTAAGTCTGAGCAGTTCTTC. The rearrangement joins TRBV27 to TRBJ2-1, with unresolved D. The CDR3 runs to 11 residues. V was pared by 10 bases and J by 9 bases, with 13 bases between. CDR1 MNHEY and CDR2 SMNVEV come from the germline V gene (reference sequence).

This chain links TRBV7-9 with TRBJ2-1, with TRBD1 matching over 7 bases. Germline V gives CDR1 SEHNR, CDR2 FQNEAQ (reference sequence). With V trimmed by 1 base and J by 5 bases, 5 bases remained unmatched. This CDR3 has 15 amino acids. Here the CDR3 reads CASSLDLGQHNEQFF. The CDR3 DNA reads TGTGCCAGCAGCTTAGACCTGGGACAGCACAATGAGCAGTTCTTC.

The chain is built from TRBV30 and TRBJ1-3; D not resolved. The CDR3 runs to 12 residues. Trimming removed 4 bases at V and 4 bases at J, with 8 bases between. The germline V gene encodes CDR1 GTSNPN and CDR2 SVGIG (reference sequence). CDR3 sequence (DNA): TGTGCCTGGACAGGATCGGGAAACACCATATATTTT. Protein: CAWTGSGNTIYF.

The chain employs TRBV19 and TRBJ2-4; D unresolved. CDR1 is LNHDA and CDR2 is SQIVND in the germline V gene (reference sequence). Trimming removed 3 bases from V and 2 bases from J, with 14 bases in between. This CDR3 is built from 16 residues. CDR3 nucleotide sequence: TGTGCCAGTAGTATGATGGGCAGTAGGCCCAAAAACATTCAGTACTTC. It specifies CASSMMGSRPKNIQYF.

This clone has more than one count but fewer than ten. This chain connects TRBV7-2 to TRBJ2-1; the match to TRBD2 covers 11 bases. The V segment lost 2 bases and the J segment 6 bases; nucleotides outside the gene matches: 6. CDR1 and CDR2 (germline): SGHTA, FQGNSA. The CDR3 runs to 16 residues. CDR3 in DNA: TGTGCCAGCAGCTTAATGGGACTAGCGGTTCCCAATGAGCAGTTCTTC. Protein sequence: CASSLMGLAVPNEQFF.

The sample holds a few counts of this clone. V is TRBV2 and J is TRBJ2-5, with D unclear. This CDR3 has 11 amino acids. Germline V gene data show CDR1 as SNHLY and CDR2 as FYNNEI. V gave up 8 bases and J gave up 4 bases, with 8 bases separating them. CDR3 in amino acids: CASGWAETQYF. CDR3 in DNA: TGTGCCAGCGGTTGGGCAGAGACCCAGTACTTC.

V gene TRBV5-1 combines with J gene TRBJ2-5; D remains unclear. The CDR3 is 13 residues long. The V gene's germline CDR1 is SGHRS and CDR2 YFSETQ. V dropped 1 base and J dropped 5 bases, with 9 bases sitting between them. CDR3 amino acids: CASSLFRRETQYF. DNA of the CDR3: TGCGCCAGCAGCTTGTTCCGCCGGGAGACCCAGTACTTC.

Remarks on this clone: Additional DNA sequences in this sample encode the identical CDR3. Written as DNA, the CDR3 is TGCGCCAGCAGTCCGGGACAGGGGCTCACCGGGGAGCTGTTTTTT. Protein: CASSPGQGLTGELFF. V gene TRBV5-1 combines with J gene TRBJ2-2; 10 nucleotides align to TRBD1. The J segment lost 4 bases and the V segment lost 5 bases, leaving 5 bases of the junction unmatched. This CDR3 has 15 amino acids. Germline CDR1 and CDR2: SGHRS and YFSETQ.

The V call is TRBV5-1, the J call TRBJ2-5; the D gene is possibly TRBD1 (8 bases). The CDR3 loop spans 14 amino acids. Germline CDR1 reads SGHRS; CDR2 reads YFSETQ. Deletions cut 4 bases from V and 5 bases from J, with 15 bases between. The CDR3 bases are TGCGCCAGCAGCCCGGACAGGGAGGGGGAGACCCAGTACTTC. Translating gives CASSPDREGETQYF.

This clone appeared a few times. The chain carries TRBV28 and TRBJ1-2; TRBD1 agrees at 8 bases. This CDR3 region has 13 residues. Trimming at V came to 4 bases and at J to 10 bases, leaving 8 bases not matched to a gene. CDR1 is MDHEN and CDR2 is SYDVKM in the germline V gene. The CDR3 coding sequence is TGTGCCAGCAGTTCCGGACAGGGATATCCCTACACCTTC. Protein sequence: CASSSGQGYPYTF.

The genes are TRBV11-2 and TRBJ2-1, with D maybe TRBD2 (6 bases). CDR3 length: 15 residues. Germline V gene sequence: CDR1 SGHAT, CDR2 FQNNGV. The V end lost 5 bases, the J end lost 7 bases, and 18 bases lay between the germline ends. The CDR3 loop is CASSHPTGRGNEQFF. CDR3 coding DNA: TGTGCCAGCAGCCATCCCACAGGCCGGGGGAATGAGCAGTTCTTC. Combining the CDR3 with reference TRBV11-2 and TRBJ2-1 gives the whole variable domain EAGVAQSPRYKIIEKRQSVAFWCNPISGHATLYWYQQILGQGPKLLIQFQNNGVVDDSQLPKDRFSAERLKGVDSTLKIQPAKLEDSAVYLCASSHPTGRGNEQFFGPGTRLTVL.

This clone appeared a few times. The chain combines TRBV30 with TRBJ1-1; D remains unclear. The CDR3 runs 14 residues. Trimming removed 2 bases from V and 8 bases from J, with 18 bases in between. Germline V gene data show CDR1 as GTSNPN and CDR2 as SVGIG (reference sequence). DNA for the CDR3: TGTGCCTGGAGTCCTCGAGGCACAATCGCGGAAGCTTTCTTT. Amino acids: CAWSPRGTIAEAFF.

The chain carries TRBV9 and TRBJ2-1; no firm D call. From germline, CDR1 is SGDLS and CDR2 YYNGEE. Trimming took off 0 bases at V and 12 bases at J, with 7 bases between the two ends. The CDR3 extends over 11 amino acids. The CDR3 DNA reads as TGTGCCAGCAGCGTAGGAGCAACGCAGTTCTTC. Its protein is CASSVGATQFF. The entire variable domain, with the rest obtained from reference TRBV9 and TRBJ2-1, is as follows: DSGVTQTPKHLITATGQRVTLRCSPRSGDLSVYWYQQSLDQGLQFLIQYYNGEERAKGNILERFSAQQFPDLHSELNLSSLELGDSALYFCASSVGATQFFGPGTRLTVL.

V gene TRBV5-4 combines with J gene TRBJ1-2; 9 bases map to TRBD1. This CDR3 comprises 13 residues. V was pared by 4 bases and J by 5 bases, with 3 bases of the junction left unmatched. Germline V CDR1 and CDR2: SGHNT, YYREEE (reference sequence). The CDR3 nucleotides read TGTGCCAGCAGCGCGGACAGGGGATATGGCTACACCTTC. It yields the protein CASSADRGYGYTF.

This clone came up a few times. The chain links TRBV4-3 to TRBJ1-2; D possibly corresponds to TRBD1 (5 bases). V was trimmed by 0 bases and J by 8 bases, leaving 13 bases between them. This CDR3 is 14 amino acids long. From germline, CDR1 is LGHNA and CDR2 YSLEER. Written as DNA, the CDR3 is TGCGCCAGCAGCCAAGATCATCAGGGCCGGGGCTACACCTTC. This translates into CASSQDHQGRGYTF.

This clone was observed a handful of times. This sequence joins TRBV7-2 and TRBJ1-2; TRBD1 agrees at 8 bases. This CDR3 has 16 amino acids. Germline loops: CDR1 SGHTA, CDR2 FQGNSA. Unmatched junction bases numbered 8, after V lost 5 bases and J lost 0 bases. The CDR3 protein is CASSGRGLGANYGYTF. As DNA, the CDR3 is TGTGCCAGCAGCGGCAGGGGGCTTGGGGCTAACTATGGCTACACCTTC.

Only a few counts were recorded for this clone. The genes are TRBV9 and TRBJ2-1; the D gene is possibly TRBD1 (5 bases). V was cut by 0 bases and J by 5 bases, with 21 bases left in between. The CDR3 totals 18 residues. CDR1 is SGDLS, CDR2 YYNGEE, per germline. The DNA for the CDR3 is TGTGCCAGCAGCGTAGCTTGGGGCGGTGGGAATCGTAACAATGAGCAGTTCTTC. As protein: CASSVAWGGGNRNNEQFF.

This clone appeared a few times. V and J are TRBV9 and TRBJ1-1, with D hard to call. Germline V gives CDR1 SGDLS, CDR2 YYNGEE. V was trimmed by 4 bases and J by 0 bases, leaving 10 bases between them. This CDR3 region has 14 residues. Written as DNA, the CDR3 is TGTGCCAGCAGCCCACAATCCCTGAACACTGAAGCTTTCTTT. Translated: CASSPQSLNTEAFF.

Only a few counts were recorded for this clone. The V and J genes are TRBV7-3 and TRBJ2-1; 8 positions match TRBD2. V was clipped by 8 bases and J by 3 bases; unmatched bases: 3. The CDR3 length is 13 residues. Germline V gene lookup returns CDR1 SGHTA and CDR2 FQGTGA. The CDR3, as DNA: TGTGCCAGCGGGCTAGCGGGCTACAATGAGCAGTTCTTC. Amino acid sequence: CASGLAGYNEQFF.

This clone has only a few counts. The chain links TRBV9 to TRBJ2-1; D is unresolved. Germline V lookup: CDR1 SGDLS, CDR2 YYNGEE. The CDR3 loop spans 16 amino acids. Trimming took 0 bases from V and 0 from J, leaving 10 bases between them. CDR3 in DNA: TGTGCCAGCAGCGTAGGGCGGCAACGCTCCTACAATGAGCAGTTCTTC. Its protein is CASSVGRQRSYNEQFF. The entire variable domain, with the rest obtained from reference TRBV9 and TRBJ2-1, is as follows: DSGVTQTPKHLITATGQRVTLRCSPRSGDLSVYWYQQSLDQGLQFLIQYYNGEERAKGNILERFSAQQFPDLHSELNLSSLELGDSALYFCASSVGRQRSYNEQFFGPGTRLTVL.

The rearrangement joins TRBV4-2 to TRBJ2-7; 8 nucleotides match TRBD1. CDR3 size: 17 residues. Germline loops: CDR1 LGHNA, CDR2 YNFKEQ. The ends lost 0 bases at V and 0 bases at J; junction bases unmatched: 7. The CDR3 nucleotides read TGTGCCAGCAGCCAAGATCAGGGACAGGCCCACTCCTACGAGCAGTACTTC. Protein product: CASSQDQGQAHSYEQYF.

Only a few counts were recorded for this clone. The chain uses TRBV6-6 and TRBJ2-3; TRBD2 agrees at 8 bases. Germline V lookup: CDR1 MNHNY, CDR2 SVGAGI (reference sequence). V lost 5 bases, J lost 4 bases, and 11 bases stayed unmatched. The CDR3 extends over 16 amino acids. The CDR3 is CASSTGRGSRSDTQYF. CDR3 DNA: TGTGCCAGCAGTACCGGGAGGGGGAGCCGCTCAGATACGCAGTATTTT.

V is TRBV18 and J is TRBJ2-6; 10 nucleotides align to TRBD1. The CDR3 runs 18 residues. Germline V CDR1 and CDR2: KGHSH, LQKENI. V was clipped by 4 bases and J by 0 bases; unmatched bases: 6. As DNA, the CDR3 is TGTGCCAGCTCACGCCGGGACAGGGGTGGCTCTGGGGCCAACGTCCTGACTTTC. It encodes CASSRRDRGGSGANVLTF.

In this sample, this clone turned up a few times. V usage is TRBV11-2 and J usage is TRBJ2-7, with 7 bases that match TRBD1. In germline, CDR1 is SGHAT, CDR2 FQNNGV. CDR3 length equals 14 residues. V lost 5 bases, J lost 4 bases, and 8 bases stayed unmatched. The CDR3 is CASSERGTAYEQYV. As DNA, the CDR3 is TGTGCCAGCAGCGAAAGAGGGACAGCTTACGAGCAGTACGTC.